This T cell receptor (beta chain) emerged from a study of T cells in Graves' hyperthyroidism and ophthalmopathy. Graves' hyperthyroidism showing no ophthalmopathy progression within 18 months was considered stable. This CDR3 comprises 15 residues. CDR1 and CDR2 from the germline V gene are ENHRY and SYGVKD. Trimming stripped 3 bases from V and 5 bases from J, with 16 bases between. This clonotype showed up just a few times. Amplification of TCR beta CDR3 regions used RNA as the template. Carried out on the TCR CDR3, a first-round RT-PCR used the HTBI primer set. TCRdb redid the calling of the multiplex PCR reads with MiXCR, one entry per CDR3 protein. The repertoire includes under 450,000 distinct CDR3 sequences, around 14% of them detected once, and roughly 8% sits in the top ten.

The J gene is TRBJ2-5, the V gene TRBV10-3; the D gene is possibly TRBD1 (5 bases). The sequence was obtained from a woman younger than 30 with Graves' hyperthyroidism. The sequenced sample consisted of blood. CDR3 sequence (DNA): TGTGCCATCAGTGACCCGGACACTTCGCGGGAGACCCAGTACTTC. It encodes CAISDPDTSRETQYF.